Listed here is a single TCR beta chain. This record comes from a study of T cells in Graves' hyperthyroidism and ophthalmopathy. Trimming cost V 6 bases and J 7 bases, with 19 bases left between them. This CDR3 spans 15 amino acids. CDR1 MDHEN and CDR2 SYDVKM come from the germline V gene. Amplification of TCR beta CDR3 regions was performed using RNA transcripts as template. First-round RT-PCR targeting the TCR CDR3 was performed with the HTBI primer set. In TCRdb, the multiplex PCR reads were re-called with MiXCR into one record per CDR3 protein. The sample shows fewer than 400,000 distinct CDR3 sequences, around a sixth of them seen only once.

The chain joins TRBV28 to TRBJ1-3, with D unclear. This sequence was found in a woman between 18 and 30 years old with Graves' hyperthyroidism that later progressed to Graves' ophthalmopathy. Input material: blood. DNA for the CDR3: TGTGCCAGCAGCCCCCGGAGGGCAGCAAAGAACACCATATATTTT. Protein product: CASSPRRAAKNTIYF.